This TCR beta chain was sequenced for a study of CD8+ T cells in alopecia areata. Study-wide results and limits: An increase in clonality over normal scalp was evident in lesional scalp, especially alopecia totalis/universalis.

Extraction of RNA preceded its reverse transcription into cDNA, which served as the sequencing template. Repertoires were generated with immunoSEQ multiplex PCR, while TCRdb's copy carries only in-frame clones and drops some. Among about 200,000 clones, about 56% were seen once, and the ten largest hold roughly 5%. With regard to this clone: Its antigen is unknown.

With V trimmed by 0 bases and J by 4 bases, 0 bases remained unmatched. Germline V gene data show CDR1 as PRHDT and CDR2 as FYEKMQ (reference sequence). The CDR3 is 14 residues long. V usage is TRBV13 and J usage is TRBJ2-3, with TRBD2 matching 8 bases. This TCR was recovered from a human donor in good health. The sample was CD8+ T cells sorted from blood. CDR3 coding DNA: TGTGCCAGCAGCTTAGGGCGGGGGGCAGATACGCAGTATTTT. This gives the protein CASSLGRGADTQYF.